The 9 T cell receptor beta chains in this list originate from one sample, sequenced in a study of shared clonotypes between healthy human individuals. Sequencing used immunoSEQ multiplex PCR; TCRdb keeps in-frame clones, though not all of them. The table has nearly 1 million clones, about 80% seen once. Sequencing was carried out using memory CD4+ T cells sorted from blood. Subset given: CD45RA-negative fraction. The receptors were sampled from a man aged 18 to 30 in good health.

This clone was counted ten times or more. V and J are TRBV4-3 and TRBJ1-3; D ambiguous. V lost 0 bases and J lost 0, with 9 bases in between. CDR3 size: 16 residues. Germline CDR1 reads LGHNA; CDR2 reads YSLEER. CDR3 region: CASSQEPSSSGNTIYF. CDR3 bases: TGCGCCAGCAGCCAAGAGCCCAGTAGCTCTGGAAACACCATATATTTT.

CDR3 in amino acids: CASSLDTGSGEKLFF. In DNA form, the CDR3 reads TGTGCCAGCAGCTTGGATACAGGGAGTGGGGAAAAACTGTTTTTT. This chain links TRBV11-2 with TRBJ1-4; a weak D match, TRBD1 (6 bases). Deletions cut 3 bases from V and 8 bases from J, with 16 bases between. The CDR3 has 15 residues. Germline loops: CDR1 SGHAT, CDR2 FQNNGV.

Remarks on this clone: Since a much larger clone is just one base distant, this may be a read error. The same CDR3 also results from other DNA sequences found in this sample. This chain uses TRBV6-6 with TRBJ1-6; unclear D gene. The germline gives CDR1 MNHNY, CDR2 SVGAGI (reference sequence). This CDR3 has 15 amino acids. V was trimmed by 6 bases and J by 0 bases, leaving 9 bases between them. Written as DNA, the CDR3 is TGTGCCAGCAGCCCCGGGAGCTCCTATAATTCACCCCTCCACTTT. Translated, it gives CASSPGSSYNSPLHF.

The V gene is TRBV9, the J gene TRBJ1-5, with unresolved D. Trimming took 0 bases from V and 4 from J, leaving 11 bases between them. The CDR3 loop spans 15 amino acids. Germline CDR1 and CDR2: SGDLS and YYNGEE. The CDR3 coding sequence is TGTGCCAGCAGCGTAGAAGGAACACCGAATCAGCCCCAGCATTTT. Translating it yields CASSVEGTPNQPQHF.

CDR3 in amino acids: CASSNHSTYEQYF. The CDR3 region has the DNA TGTGCCAGCAGCAACCACAGTACCTACGAGCAGTACTTC. The rearrangement uses TRBV21-1 and TRBJ2-7; the table's D call, TRBD1, was not checked against the DNA. TRBV21-1 is a pseudogene. This CDR3 comprises 13 residues.

J is TRBJ2-1 and V is TRBV7-2; D is unclear. Germline-derived CDR1 and CDR2 are SGHTA and FQGNSA. Trimming removed 3 bases from V and 9 bases from J, with 12 bases in between. The CDR3 runs 13 residues. The CDR3 nucleotides are TGTGCCAGCAGCTTTACCCTTCCCAGTGAGCAGTTCTTC. Its protein product is CASSFTLPSEQFF.

CDR3 sequence: CASSLAGREQYF. The CDR3 region has the DNA TGTGCCAGCAGCTTGGCCGGCAGAGAGCAGTACTTC. The chain combines TRBV7-8 with TRBJ2-7; D is undetermined. The length of the CDR3 is 12 residues. In germline, CDR1 is SGHVS, CDR2 FQNEAQ. V dropped 3 bases and J dropped 7 bases, with 10 bases sitting between them.

The chain combines TRBV19 with TRBJ1-1, with a tentative D call TRBD1 (5 bases). Trimming took off 9 bases at V and 8 bases at J, with 19 bases between the two ends. This CDR3 contains 13 residues. Germline V CDR1 and CDR2: LNHDA, SQIVND (reference sequence). CDR3 region: CASLGQGWLEAFF. As DNA, the CDR3 is TGTGCCAGCCTGGGGCAGGGATGGTTGGAAGCTTTCTTT.

The rearrangement uses TRBV11-2 and TRBJ1-2; D gene uncertain. This CDR3 has 13 amino acids. V shed 0 bases and J shed 5 bases, with 7 bases lying between them. Germline-derived CDR1 and CDR2 are SGHAT and FQNNGV. CDR3 protein: CASSLEAGYGYTF. The CDR3 coding sequence is TGTGCCAGCAGCTTAGAGGCAGGTTATGGCTACACCTTC.